Each of the 7 T cell receptor beta chains below was sequenced from the same sample in a study of HIV-infected patients and healthy controls. Reverse transcription used roughly 480 ng RNA and constant-region primers for alpha and beta. Using multiplexing indices, alpha and beta chain libraries were generated apart by chain-specific third strand synthesis. TCRdb re-called the 5' RACE reads with MiXCR, one entry per CDR3 protein. The sample comprises 5,500 or so distinct CDR3 sequences, approximately 9% of which are singletons, and approximately 24% rests with the top ten. Follow-up blood was drawn about 14 weeks, roughly three months, after antiretroviral therapy began. The repertoire came from unfractionated whole blood and reflected all unsorted peripheral T cells. The specimen was blood, collected during antiretroviral therapy. These receptors were collected from an adult with HIV infection.

By frequency in the sample, this clonotype is medium-sized (0.01 to 0.1%). This chain uses TRBV7-2 with TRBJ2-3; D gene ambiguous. Germline V gene sequence: CDR1 SGHTA, CDR2 FQGNSA. The V and J ends lost 1 base and 4 bases respectively, with 6 bases between them. This CDR3 has 13 residues. In nucleotides, the CDR3 is TGTGCCAGCAGCTTAGTTCGCGCAGATACGCAGTATTTT. Its protein product is CASSLVRADTQYF.

This clonotype is labeled medium-sized. This rearrangement joins TRBV5-4 to TRBJ1-1; maybe TRBD1 (5 bases). V was pared by 0 bases and J by 7 bases, with 7 bases between. The V gene's germline CDR1 is SGHNT and CDR2 YYREEE (reference sequence). The CDR3 is 12 residues long. This chain's CDR3 is CASSLETVEAFF. CDR3 nucleotide sequence: TGTGCCAGCAGCTTGGAGACAGTTGAAGCTTTCTTT. The full variable domain, completed using reference TRBV5-4 and TRBJ1-1, is ETGVTQSPTHLIKTRGQQVTLRCSSQSGHNTVSWYQQALGQGPQFIFQYYREEENGRGNFPPRFSGLQFPNYSSELNVNALELDDSALYLCASSLETVEAFFGQGTRLTVV.

This clonotype was observed a handful of times. The chain uses TRBV7-2 and TRBJ2-7; perhaps TRBD1 as D (6 bases). V was pared by 5 bases and J by 3 bases, with 17 bases between. CDR3 size: 15 residues. Germline V gene sequence: CDR1 SGHTA, CDR2 FQGNSA. The CDR3 sequence is CASSASVTGLYEQYF. CDR3 sequence (DNA): TGTGCCAGCAGCGCCTCAGTGACAGGACTCTACGAGCAGTACTTC.

This clonotype is judged medium-sized. The rearrangement joins TRBV6-2 or TRBV6-3 to TRBJ2-7, with 8 bases that match TRBD2. The CDR3 runs 14 residues. V gave up 2 bases and J gave up 0 bases; unmatched junction bases: 0. CDR1 and CDR2 from the germline V gene are MNHEY and SVGEGT. CDR3 in DNA: TGTGCCAGCAGTTACGGGACTAGCTCCTACGAGCAGTACTTC. Its protein product is CASSYGTSSYEQYF.

In this sample, this clonotype turned up many times. The chain is built from TRBV6-5 and TRBJ2-7; the D gene is possibly TRBD1 (6 bases). Trimming removed 5 bases at V and 0 bases at J, with 8 bases between. The CDR3 length is 13 residues. Germline loops: CDR1 MNHEY, CDR2 SVGAGI. CDR3 region: CASSQGSSYEQYF. For the CDR3, the DNA is TGTGCCAGCAGTCAGGGGAGCTCCTACGAGCAGTACTTC.

This clonotype is categorized as medium-sized. A read error may account for a junction end that differs from germline. The chain uses TRBV28 and TRBJ2-7; TRBD2 aligns across 10 bases. The CDR3 is 13 amino acids. Germline lookup yields CDR1 MDHEN and CDR2 SYDVKM. CDR3 sequence reads: CASSLLSGGAVHF. CDR3 nucleotides: TGTGCCAGCAGTTTATTAAGCGGGGGGGCGGTGCACTTC. Together with reference TRBV28 and TRBJ2-7, the CDR3 gives the full variable domain: DVKVTQSSRYLVKRTGEKVFLECVQDMDHENMFWYRQDPGLGLRLIYFSYDVKMKEKGDIPEGYSVSREKKERFSLILESASTNQTSMYLCASSLLSGGAVHFGPGTRLTVT.

This clonotype was seen once. J is TRBJ1-6 and V is TRBV20-1; TRBD1 aligns across 8 bases. The germline V gene encodes CDR1 DFQATT and CDR2 SNEGSKA (reference sequence). V dropped 2 bases and J dropped 6; count of bases not matched to a gene: 3. The CDR3 totals 14 residues. CDR3 DNA sequence: TGCAGTGCTAGAACAACAGGGGGTAATTCACCCCTCCACTTT. Amino acid sequence: CSARTTGGNSPLHF.